This TCR beta chain originates from a study of T cell changes during pregnancy in multiple sclerosis. Measured with immunoSEQ multiplex PCR; TCRdb has only the in-frame clones, and not every one. The repertoire consists of over 35,000 clones, with around 92% occurring once and the leading ten covering 1% to 1.5%. This CDR3 spans 16 amino acids. Germline V gene data show CDR1 as LGHNA and CDR2 as YNFKEQ. Trimming removed 0 bases from V and 1 base from J, with 10 bases in between. The sequencing input was peripheral blood. V usage is TRBV4-2 and J usage is TRBJ2-1; D unclear. The TCR originated in a female donor with multiple sclerosis, enrolled in a pregnancy study. This chain's CDR3 is CASSQDPDGSYNEQFF. The CDR3 coding sequence is TGTGCCAGCAGCCAAGACCCCGACGGTTCCTACAATGAGCAGTTCTTC.